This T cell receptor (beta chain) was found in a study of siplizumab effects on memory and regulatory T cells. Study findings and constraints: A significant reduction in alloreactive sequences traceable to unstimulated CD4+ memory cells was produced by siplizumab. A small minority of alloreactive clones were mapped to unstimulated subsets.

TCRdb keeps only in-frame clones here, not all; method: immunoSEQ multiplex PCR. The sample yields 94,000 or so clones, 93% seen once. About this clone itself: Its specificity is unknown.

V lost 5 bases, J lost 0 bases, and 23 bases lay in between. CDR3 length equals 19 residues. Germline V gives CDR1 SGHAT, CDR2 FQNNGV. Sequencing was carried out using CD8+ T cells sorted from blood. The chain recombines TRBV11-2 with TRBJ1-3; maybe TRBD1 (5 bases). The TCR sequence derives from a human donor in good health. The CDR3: CASSEELGRGDLSGNTIYF. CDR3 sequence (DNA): TGTGCCAGCAGCGAAGAACTAGGTCGGGGGGACCTCTCTGGAAACACCATATATTTT.